This is a list of T cell receptor beta chains from one sample in a study of CD8+ T cells in alopecia areata. Here immunoSEQ multiplex PCR was the method, and the copy in TCRdb shows in-frame clones only, minus some. Seen here are about 250,000 clones, 45% to 70% observed once, and the top ten hold about 0.89%. Source: CD4+ T cells sorted from blood, taken around week 54, from a patient treated with tofacitinib. The origin of the receptors is a human donor with alopecia areata. Each CDR3 is given with its conserved first and last residue. Fields, in order: J gene, D gene, clone size, V gene, CDR3 protein, CDR3 DNA. D genes are given only for firm matches. A row's size may be missing; if present it is once, few, many or a size class.

>TRBJ1-6|.|few|TRBV13
CASSSFNSPLHF
TGTGCCAGCAGCTCTTTTAATTCACCCCTCCACTTT
>TRBJ1-2|.|.|TRBV30
CAWRWTDNYGYTF
TGTGCCTGGAGATGGACGGACAACTATGGCTACACCTTC
>TRBJ2-7|TRBD1|.|TRBV5-1
CASSHGRQGSYEQYF
TGCGCCAGCAGCCATGGTCGACAGGGCTCCTACGAGCAGTACTTC
>TRBJ1-2|.|.|TRBV29-1
CSFSRDGYGYTF
TGCAGCTTCAGCCGGGATGGGTATGGCTACACCTTC
>TRBJ2-7|.|.|TRBV30
CAWSVRPYEQYF
TGTGCCTGGAGTGTACGTCCCTACGAGCAGTACTTC
>TRBJ2-5|.|once|TRBV4-1
CASSQVNLGFQETQYF
TGCGCCAGCAGCCAAGTTAATCTCGGCTTCCAAGAGACCCAGTACTTC
>TRBJ2-2|.|few|TRBV7-3
CASSWSPDTGELFF
TGTGCCAGCAGCTGGTCCCCGGACACCGGGGAGCTGTTTTTT
>TRBJ2-5|.|.|TRBV29-1
CSVTGLAETQYF
TGCAGCGTCACAGGGCTCGCGGAGACCCAGTACTTC
>TRBJ2-2|.|.|TRBV30
CAWSHRTTGELFF
TGTGCCTGGAGCCACAGAACCACCGGGGAGCTGTTTTTT
>TRBJ2-7|.|.|TRBV11-2
CASSLHYEQYF
TGTGCCAGCAGCCTCCACTACGAGCAGTACTTC
>TRBJ2-6|.|few|TRBV4-2
CASSQDPHAAGANVLTF
TGTGCCAGCAGCCAAGATCCCCACGCTGCTGGGGCCAACGTCCTGACTTTC
>TRBJ2-5|.|once|TRBV5-1
CASSLEQGTETQYF
TGCGCCAGCAGCTTGGAGCAGGGGACGGAGACCCAGTACTTC
>TRBJ2-2|.|few|TRBV13
CASKKTGTGNTGELFF
TGTGCCAGCAAAAAGACCGGGACGGGGAACACCGGGGAGCTGTTTTTT
>TRBJ2-5|.|.|TRBV5-1
CASSEPGGNQETQYF
TGCGCCAGCAGTGAGCCTGGGGGGAACCAAGAGACCCAGTACTTC
>TRBJ1-2|.|.|TRBV2
CASSRIAADNYGYTF
TGTGCCAGCAGTCGAATAGCAGCAGATAACTATGGCTACACCTTC
>TRBJ2-7|TRBD1|.|TRBV4-3
CASSQAATGAYEQYF
TGCGCCAGCAGCCAAGCAGCGACAGGGGCCTACGAGCAGTACTTC